This T cell receptor (beta chain) was profiled in a study of type 1 regulatory T cells (dated by TCRdb to about 2021). Broadly, across the study: An in vitro protocol by which a Tr1-enriched, alloantigen-specific CD4 T cell product named T-allo10 was generated was characterized in the study. T-allo10 was under clinical evaluation in patients with hematological malignancies receiving allogeneic hematopoietic stem cell transplantation.

This sample was sequenced with an Illumina MiSeq. TCRdb reprocessing: public reads trimmed at Q25 with fastp, clones called with MiXCR, in-frame beta chains kept. Entries that share a CDR3 protein sequence are merged under the most common genes and DNA. Recorded for this sample are around 14,000 distinct CDR3 sequences; around 13% of them occurred a single time. The ten largest clones represent 15% of the sample. This clonotype was observed many times. Its antigen is currently not known. One base away there is no much larger clone; base qualities are not given. Looking up the germline V gene yields CDR1 SGHRS and CDR2 YFSETQ. The CDR3, cysteine through phenylalanine, is 15 amino acids long. Only CDR3 DNA remains: 45 bases, in frame from the first base. V and J are trimmed by 3 bases and 12 bases, and the gene matches miss 15 bases of the junction.

The TCR comes from a human donor in good health. Source material: cultured T cells, either the whole culture or a sorted T cell fraction (not recorded which). Recombination linked TRBV5-1 to TRBJ2-1, and TRBD2 aligns with 7 junction nucleotides. The bases are TGCGCCAGCAGCTCGGAAGGGAGGGTCCTAGATGGGCAGTTCTTC. This codes for CASSSEGRVLDGQFF.